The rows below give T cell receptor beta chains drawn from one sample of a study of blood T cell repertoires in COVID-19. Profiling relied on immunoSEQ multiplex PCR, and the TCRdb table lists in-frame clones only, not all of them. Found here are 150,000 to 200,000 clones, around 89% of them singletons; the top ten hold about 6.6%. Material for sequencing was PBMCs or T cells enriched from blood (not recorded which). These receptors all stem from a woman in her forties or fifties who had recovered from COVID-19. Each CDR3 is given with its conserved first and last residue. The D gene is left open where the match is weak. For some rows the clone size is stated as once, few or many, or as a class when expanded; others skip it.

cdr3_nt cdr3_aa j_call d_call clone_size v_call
TGTGCCAGTATCGTCCCGGGACAGGGAAAACGAGAAGCTTTCTTT CASIVPGQGKREAFF TRBJ1-1 TRBD1 . TRBV19
TGTGCCAGCAGCCCCTGGGACTTCCCCGGGGAGCTGTTTTTT CASSPWDFPGELFF TRBJ2-2 . . TRBV9
TGTGCCAGCAGCTTAGATCCGGGGTCCTACAATGAGCAGTTCTTC CASSLDPGSYNEQFF TRBJ2-1 . . TRBV7-9
TGTGCCAGCAGCGTGATCGGGGGTAGCACAGATACGCAGTATTTT CASSVIGGSTDTQYF TRBJ2-3 . . TRBV9
TGTGCCAGCAGCTTAGACAGGACCGCCTATGGCTACACCTTC CASSLDRTAYGYTF TRBJ1-2 . . TRBV7-2
TGTGCCAGCAGCTCGCCGGGACAGGAGAATTCACCCCTCCACTTT CASSSPGQENSPLHF TRBJ1-6 TRBD1 . TRBV13
TGTGCCAGCAGCCGCAGGGTTGGAACCGGGGAGCTGTTTTTT CASSRRVGTGELFF TRBJ2-2 . . TRBV3-1/TRBV3-2
TGCGCCAGCAGCTTGGGTGACAGATCCTACGAGCAGTACTTC CASSLGDRSYEQYF TRBJ2-7 . once TRBV5-1
TGTGCCAGCAAACCAATAGCGGGGGGGAACACCGGGGAGCTGTTTTTT CASKPIAGGNTGELFF TRBJ2-2 TRBD2 . TRBV27
TGTGCCAGCAGCTCCCCTACCCGCCGGGGAATTAATGAAAAACTGTTTTTT CASSSPTRRGINEKLFF TRBJ1-4 . . TRBV7-2
TGTGCCAGCAGGCTTAGGGGTACTTCGGAGACCCAGTACTTC CASRLRGTSETQYF TRBJ2-5 . . TRBV13
TGTGCCAGTAGTACCCACGGACAGGGCTTTGGTGGGCCCCAGCATTTT CASSTHGQGFGGPQHF TRBJ1-5 TRBD1 . TRBV19
TGTTCCTCCAGGACACAGTTTCCAAGGGCTTTCTTT CSSRTQFPRAFF TRBJ1-1 . once TRBV7-2
TGTGCCAGCAGATCAACAGGGGTCTTGGAGCAGTACTTC CASRSTGVLEQYF TRBJ2-7 TRBD1 . TRBV11-2
TGTGCCAGCAGTTCGAGCCCCCCAGATACGCAGTATTTT CASSSSPPDTQYF TRBJ2-3 . . TRBV6-2/TRBV6-3
TGTGCCAGCAGCCCTCGACAGGGCGGTGAAAAACTGTTTTTT CASSPRQGGEKLFF TRBJ1-4 TRBD1 few TRBV3-1/TRBV3-2
TGTGCCAGCAGCCGTCTTGGGGGGTTAGATACGCAGTATTTT CASSRLGGLDTQYF TRBJ2-3 . . TRBV7-2
TGTGCCAGCAGCCCCCCCGGACAGAATTACGAGCAGTACTTC CASSPPGQNYEQYF TRBJ2-7 . . TRBV9
TGTGCCAGCAGCTTAATAGCGAGTGGGACAGATACGCAGTATTTT CASSLIASGTDTQYF TRBJ2-3 . . TRBV7-9
TGTGCCAGTAGTACGCGGACTAGCGGTTACAATGAGCAGTTCTTC CASSTRTSGYNEQFF TRBJ2-1 TRBD2 . TRBV19
TGTGCCAGTAGTCGACAGGGGGAAAATCAGCCCCAGCATTTT CASSRQGENQPQHF TRBJ1-5 TRBD1 . TRBV19
TGTGCCAGCTCGTCGACCAGGGGCGATACGCAGTATTTT CASSSTRGDTQYF TRBJ2-3 . . TRBV6-5
TGTGCCAGCAGCGGACGACTAGCGGGGGGGCAAGAGACCCAGTACTTC CASSGRLAGGQETQYF TRBJ2-5 TRBD2 few TRBV7-2
TGTGCCAGCAGTTTACGAGAGGGGGCCGGGGAGCTGTTTTTT CASSLREGAGELFF TRBJ2-2 . . TRBV27